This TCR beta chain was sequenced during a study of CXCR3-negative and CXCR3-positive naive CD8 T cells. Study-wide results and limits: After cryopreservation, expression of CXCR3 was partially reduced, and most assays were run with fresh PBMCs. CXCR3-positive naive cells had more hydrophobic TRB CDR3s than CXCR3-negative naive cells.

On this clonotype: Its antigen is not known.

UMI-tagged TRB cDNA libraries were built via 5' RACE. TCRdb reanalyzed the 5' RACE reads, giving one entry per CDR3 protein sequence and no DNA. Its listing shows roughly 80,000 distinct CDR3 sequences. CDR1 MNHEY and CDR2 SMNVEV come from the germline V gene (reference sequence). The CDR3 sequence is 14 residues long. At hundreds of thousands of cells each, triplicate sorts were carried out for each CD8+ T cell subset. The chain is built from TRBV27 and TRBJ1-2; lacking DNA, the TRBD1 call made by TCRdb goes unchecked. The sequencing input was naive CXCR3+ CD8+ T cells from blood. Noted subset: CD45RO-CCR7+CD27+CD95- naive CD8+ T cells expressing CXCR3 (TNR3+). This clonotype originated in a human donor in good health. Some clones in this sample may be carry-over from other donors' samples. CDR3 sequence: CASSLAGGDYGYTF.